This T cell receptor (beta chain) was obtained from a study of blood T cell repertoires in COVID-19. For the study at large: COVID-19 samples collected from the United States, Italy and Spain covered acute and convalescent phases. In each case, the material was cDNA or gDNA derived from T cells, B-cell-depleted T cells, or PBMCs.

As originally analysed: Cell counts per sample came from amplifying reference gene primers. Here immunoSEQ multiplex PCR was the method, and the copy in TCRdb shows in-frame clones only, minus some. V, J and clone size are those of that table, while D and trimming were read from the DNA. The sample consists of 15,000 to 20,000 clones, roughly nine tenths of them appearing once. CDR3 length equals 14 residues. The junction had 0 bases not matched to a gene; V was cut back by 3 bases and J by 5 bases. CDR1 and CDR2 (germline): KGHSH, LQKENI. The chain couples TRBV18 to TRBJ2-1; TRBD2 aligns across 11 bases. This clonotype originated in a human donor in a cohort sampled during active COVID-19. Sequenced input: peripheral blood. The CDR3, as DNA: TGTGCCAGCTCACCGGGACTAGCGGACAATGAGCAGTTCTTC. This sequence encodes CASSPGLADNEQFF.